The following is a TCR beta chain sequence with its context. Its antigen is still unknown. Trimming removed 6 bases from V and 12 bases from J, with 18 bases in between. Germline CDR1 is SNHLY and CDR2 is FYNNEI. The CDR3 contains 13 residues. Approximately 10 ml of fresh peripheral blood supplied the PBMCs. The data were taken from a study of T cells in Graves' hyperthyroidism and ophthalmopathy. Study-wide background: It was at initial diagnosis, before any treatment, that peripheral blood was collected.

Study observations and caveats: Ophthalmopathy was identified by the model a median approximately six months ahead of onset. Clonotypes that were expanded in thyroid above 0.001 mostly appeared in blood too.

Amplified TCR beta CDR3 regions came from RNA transcripts. The HTBI set primed first-round TCR CDR3 RT-PCR. TCRdb re-called the multiplex PCR reads with MiXCR, one entry per CDR3 protein. In the table there are approximately 400,000 distinct CDR3 sequences, 15% to 18% of which are singletons. This chain joins TRBV2 and TRBJ1-3; D perhaps matches TRBD1 (5 bases). Sequenced sample: blood. The source is a young woman with Graves' hyperthyroidism. The CDR3 nucleotides are TGTGCCAGCAGAGGGGACGGATTGGTTGGCATATATTTT. Protein product: CASRGDGLVGIYF.